This record covers a single T cell receptor beta chain. Its antigen is undetermined. The CDR3 sequence is 16 residues long. Trimming stripped 4 bases from V and 2 bases from J, with 15 bases between. The germline V gene encodes CDR1 SGDLS and CDR2 YYNGEE. This entry is derived from a study of cytomegalovirus exposure and HLA in healthy donors. The overall study: A subsequent analysis stated that the 100 to 150 validation repertoires were run on the same platform as the roughly 710 first-cohort repertoires. Study-level findings and limits: Using the classifier, cytomegalovirus status was reportedly diagnosed with high specificity and sensitivity.

The donors formed part of the approximately 120-subject validation cohort, distinct from the roughly 700-subject first cohort. TCRdb keeps only in-frame clones here, not all; method: immunoSEQ multiplex PCR. Of some 56,000 clones in the sample, about 92% were seen once. The chain carries TRBV9 and TRBJ2-2, with D maybe TRBD2 (6 bases). The source material was PBMCs. This TCR came from a woman younger than 30 in good health and CMV-seropositive. CDR3 DNA: TGTGCCAGCAGCCCCCGGGACTGGGAAAACACCGGGGAGCTGTTTTTT. Encoded protein: CASSPRDWENTGELFF.